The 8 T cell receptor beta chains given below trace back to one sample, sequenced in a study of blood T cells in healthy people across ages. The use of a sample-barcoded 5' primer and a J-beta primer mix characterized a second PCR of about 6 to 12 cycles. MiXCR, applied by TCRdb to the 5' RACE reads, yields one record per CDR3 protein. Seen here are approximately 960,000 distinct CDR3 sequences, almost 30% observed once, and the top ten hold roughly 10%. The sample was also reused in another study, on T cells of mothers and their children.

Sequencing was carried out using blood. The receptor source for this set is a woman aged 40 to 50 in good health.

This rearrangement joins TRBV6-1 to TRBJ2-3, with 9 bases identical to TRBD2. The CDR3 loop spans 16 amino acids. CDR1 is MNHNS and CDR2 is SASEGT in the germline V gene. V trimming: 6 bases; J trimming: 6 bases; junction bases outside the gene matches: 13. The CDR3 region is CASSPLGGGAFDTQYF. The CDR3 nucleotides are TGTGCCAGCAGCCCCTTGGGCGGGGGGGCTTTCGATACGCAGTATTTT.

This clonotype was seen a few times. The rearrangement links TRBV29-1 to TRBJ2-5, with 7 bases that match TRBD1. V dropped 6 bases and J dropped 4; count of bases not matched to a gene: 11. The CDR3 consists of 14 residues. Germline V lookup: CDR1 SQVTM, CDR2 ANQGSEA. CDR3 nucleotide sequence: TGCAGCGTCAGAGGGTTGAACAGGGGAGAGACCCAGTACTTC. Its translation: CSVRGLNRGETQYF.

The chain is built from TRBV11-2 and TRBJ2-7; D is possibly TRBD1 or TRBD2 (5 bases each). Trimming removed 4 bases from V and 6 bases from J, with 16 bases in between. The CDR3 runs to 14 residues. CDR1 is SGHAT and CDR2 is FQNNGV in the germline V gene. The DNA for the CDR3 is TGTGCCAGCAGCTCGTCCGGGGCCCTGGTCGAGCAGTACTTC. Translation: CASSSSGALVEQYF.

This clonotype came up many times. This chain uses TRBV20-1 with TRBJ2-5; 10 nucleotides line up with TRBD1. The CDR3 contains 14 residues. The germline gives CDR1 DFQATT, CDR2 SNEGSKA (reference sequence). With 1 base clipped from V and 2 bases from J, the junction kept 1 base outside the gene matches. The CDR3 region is CSARGTGGQETQYF. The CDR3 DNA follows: TGCAGTGCTAGAGGGACAGGGGGACAAGAGACCCAGTACTTC.

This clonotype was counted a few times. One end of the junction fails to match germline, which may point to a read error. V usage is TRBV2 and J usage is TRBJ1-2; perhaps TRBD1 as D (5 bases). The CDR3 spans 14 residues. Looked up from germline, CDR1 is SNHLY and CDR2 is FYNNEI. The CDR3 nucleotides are TGTGCCGGCAGTATTACGCAGGGACCCTATGGCTACACCTTC. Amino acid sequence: CAGSITQGPYGYTF. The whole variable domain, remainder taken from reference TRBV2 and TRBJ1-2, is EPEVTQTPSHQVTQMGQEVILRCVPISNHLYFYWYRQILGQKVEFLVSFYNNEISEKSEIFDDQFSVERPDGSNFTLKIRSTKLEDSAMYFCAGSITQGPYGYTFGSGTRLTVV.

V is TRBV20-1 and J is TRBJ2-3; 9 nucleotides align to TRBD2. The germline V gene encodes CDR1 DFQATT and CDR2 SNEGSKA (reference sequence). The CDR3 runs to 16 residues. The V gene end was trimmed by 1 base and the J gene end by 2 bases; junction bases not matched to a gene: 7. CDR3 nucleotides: TGCAGTGCTAGAGCCCCTAGCGGGGCCCACACAGATACGCAGTATTTT. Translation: CSARAPSGAHTDTQYF.

CDR3 sequence reads: CASSLTSDSNEKLFF. CDR3 in DNA: TGTGCCAGCAGCTTGACAAGTGACAGTAATGAAAAACTGTTTTTT. The rearrangement uses TRBV7-2 and TRBJ1-4; a weak D match, TRBD1 (5 bases). CDR1 and CDR2 from the germline V gene are SGHTA and FQGNSA. V was cut by 3 bases and J by 4 bases, with 12 bases left in between. The CDR3 extends over 15 amino acids.

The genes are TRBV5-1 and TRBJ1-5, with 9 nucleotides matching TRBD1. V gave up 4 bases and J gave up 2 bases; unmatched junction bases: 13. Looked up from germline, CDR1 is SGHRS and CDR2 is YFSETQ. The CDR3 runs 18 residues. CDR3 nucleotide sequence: TGCGCCAGCAGCGCGCTACCGGGACAGGGAATCGGCAATCAGCCCCAGCATTTT. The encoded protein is CASSALPGQGIGNQPQHF.